The text below deals with one T cell receptor beta chain. These data originate in a study of technical replicates of blood from several donors. The repertoire was sequenced with immunoSEQ multiplex PCR; TCRdb's copy has only in-frame clones and lacks some. The sample has 85,000 to 90,000 clones; 80% to 95% are singletons. CDR1 and CDR2 (germline): MDHEN, SYDVKM. The trim removed 5 bases at V and 2 bases at J, leaving 2 bases unmatched. The CDR3 runs to 13 residues. The sequenced sample was T cells isolated from PBMCs. This chain links TRBV28 with TRBJ2-5; 7 nucleotides agree with TRBD2. The receptor was derived from a human donor in good health. The CDR3 spells CASSLAEQETQYF. The CDR3 coding sequence is TGTGCCAGCAGTCTAGCGGAACAAGAGACCCAGTACTTC.